Listed below are T cell receptor beta chains from one sample, sequenced in a study of blood T cells in healthy people across ages. TCRdb re-called the 5' RACE reads with MiXCR, one entry per CDR3 protein. The repertoire has roughly 1,800,000 distinct CDR3 sequences, around half of them found once; the top ten carry around 2.1%. Sequences were obtained from blood. The source is a woman aged 40 to 55 in good health. The CDR3 runs from the conserved cysteine through the conserved F or W. Fields, in order: J gene, D gene, V gene, clone size, CDR3 protein, CDR3 DNA. The D gene is left open where the match is weak. Clone size is shown for a subset of rows, as once, few, many or a class of expanded clone.

TRBJ2-5,TRBD2,TRBV27,NA,CTSSLSSGGAQETQYF,TGTACCAGCAGTTTGTCTAGCGGGGGGGCCCAAGAGACCCAGTACTTC
TRBJ1-5,TRBD1,TRBV7-9,NA,CASSRGGTGGSSRNQPQHF,TGTGCCAGCAGCCGGGGGGGGACAGGGGGTTCATCCCGGAATCAGCCCCAGCATTTT
TRBJ2-5,TRBD1,TRBV24-1,NA,CATSDHPGQSQETQYF,TGTGCCACCAGTGATCATCCGGGACAGTCCCAAGAGACCCAGTACTTC
TRBJ2-1,TRBD1,TRBV5-1,few,CASSWGQSYNEQFF,TGCGCCAGCAGCTGGGGACAGAGCTACAATGAGCAGTTCTTC
TRBJ1-5,NA,TRBV7-9,NA,CASSLQANQPQHF,TGTGCCAGCAGTCTACAGGCCAATCAGCCCCAGCATTTT
TRBJ2-1,TRBD1,TRBV28,NA,CASSLSGQGTYNEQFF,TGTGCCAGCAGTTTATCGGGACAGGGCACCTACAATGAGCAGTTCTTC
TRBJ2-3,TRBD2,TRBV20-1,NA,CSARGLAGGLSTDTQYF,TGCAGTGCCCGGGGACTAGCGGGGGGGCTGAGTACAGATACGCAGTATTTT
TRBJ2-1,TRBD2,TRBV28,NA,CASTSGGTNEQFF,TGTGCCAGCACTAGCGGGGGAACCAATGAGCAGTTCTTC
TRBJ2-1,NA,TRBV18,once,CASSPREASRGQFF,TGTGCCAGCTCACCACGGGAAGCGTCCCGGGGGCAGTTCTTC
TRBJ1-2,NA,TRBV12-3/TRBV12-4,NA,CARLTPYTF,TGTGCCAGACTGACACCCTACACCTTC
TRBJ2-7,NA,TRBV6-5,NA,CASRTPSGNEQYF,TGTGCCAGCAGGACTCCGTCGGGCAATGAGCAGTACTTC
TRBJ2-7,NA,TRBV11-2,NA,CASDMNPHNNEQYF,TGTGCCAGCGATATGAACCCCCACAACAATGAGCAGTACTTC
TRBJ1-2,NA,TRBV7-9,NA,CASSPSGRHGYTF,TGTGCCAGCAGCCCAAGTGGTAGGCATGGCTACACCTTC
TRBJ2-3,NA,TRBV29-1,NA,CNVLTGDQVDTQYF,TGCAACGTTTTGACAGGCGATCAGGTGGATACGCAGTATTTT
TRBJ2-7,TRBD1,TRBV15,few,CATSGGQALSYEQYF,TGTGCCACCAGCGGGGGACAGGCTTTATCCTACGAGCAGTACTTC
TRBJ1-2,NA,TRBV6-5,NA,CASSWDRGVNYGYTF,TGTGCCAGCAGTTGGGACCGGGGCGTCAACTATGGCTACACCTTC
TRBJ1-4,NA,TRBV6-2/TRBV6-3,NA,CATATVNTEKLFF,TGTGCCACCGCGACGGTTAATACTGAAAAACTGTTTTTT
TRBJ1-2,TRBD1,TRBV27,NA,CASSLSMTGGPLGYGYIF,TGTGCCAGCAGTTTATCGATGACAGGGGGCCCGCTAGGCTATGGCTACATCTTC
TRBJ1-2,NA,TRBV7-9,few,CASSSGTRGYTF,TGTGCCAGCAGCTCCGGGACACGTGGCTACACCTTC
TRBJ2-3,NA,TRBV4-3,NA,CASSQDITGVRGDTQYF,TGCGCCAGCAGCCAAGATATTACGGGGGTCCGGGGGGATACGCAGTATTTT
TRBJ2-3,NA,TRBV6-1,NA,CASSENLGGTDTQYF,TGTGCCAGCAGTGAAAACCTAGGCGGCACAGATACGCAGTATTTT
TRBJ2-7,NA,TRBV7-2,few,CASSLSTGRSYEQYF,TGTGCCAGCAGCTTATCGACAGGTCGCTCCTACGAGCAGTACTTC
TRBJ2-5,NA,TRBV28,NA,CASSFFTQETQYF,TGTGCCAGCAGTTTTTTTACCCAAGAGACCCAGTACTTC
TRBJ2-1,TRBD1,TRBV6-5,once,CASSSATGSGEQFF,TGTGCCAGCAGTTCCGCGACAGGGTCCGGTGAGCAGTTCTTC
TRBJ1-6,TRBD1,TRBV7-2,NA,CASSLARGRIPTLNSPLHF,TGTGCCAGCAGCTTAGCGAGGGGGCGCATCCCCACCTTAAATTCACCCCTCCACTTT
TRBJ2-7,NA,TRBV4-2,NA,CASSRSDGNYEQYF,TGTGCCAGCAGCCGCTCGGACGGGAACTACGAGCAGTACTTC
TRBJ1-1,NA,TRBV20-1,NA,CSARDYRDTEAFF,TGCAGTGCTAGAGATTACAGGGACACTGAAGCTTTCTTT
TRBJ2-3,TRBD2,TRBV20-1,NA,CSAKGLAGGMGTQYF,TGCAGTGCAAAGGGACTAGCGGGGGGTATGGGGACGCAGTATTTT
TRBJ2-5,NA,TRBV20-1,NA,CSAKWGVQETQYF,TGCAGTGCTAAGTGGGGGGTTCAAGAGACCCAGTACTTC
TRBJ2-7,NA,TRBV20-1,few,CSVTESSYEQYF,TGCAGTGTCACCGAGAGCTCCTACGAGCAGTACTTC
TRBJ1-2,NA,TRBV9,many,CASSVGRGYTF,TGTGCCAGCAGTGTAGGGCGAGGCTACACCTTC
TRBJ2-3,TRBD2,TRBV3-1,NA,CASSLYSGGDTQYF,TGTGCCAGCAGCCTATATAGCGGGGGGGATACGCAGTATTTT
TRBJ2-3,NA,TRBV7-2,NA,CASSLILGATDTQYF,TGTGCCAGCAGCTTAATCCTTGGGGCCACAGATACGCAGTATTTT
TRBJ2-7,NA,TRBV4-3,NA,CASSQEGVQGYEQYF,TGCGCCAGCAGCCAAGAAGGGGTCCAGGGTTACGAGCAGTACTTC
TRBJ2-3,TRBD2,TRBV27,NA,CASSPIAGGNTQYF,TGTGCCAGCAGTCCGATAGCGGGGGGAAATACGCAGTATTTT
TRBJ2-1,NA,TRBV20-1,few,CSARATDSNKYNEQFF,TGCAGTGCTAGAGCTACCGACAGTAACAAATACAATGAGCAGTTCTTC
TRBJ2-3,TRBD1,TRBV13,NA,CANSLGQGAGDTQYF,TGTGCCAACAGCTTAGGACAGGGGGCAGGAGATACGCAGTATTTT
TRBJ2-6,NA,TRBV24-1,few,CATSNRALGANVLTF,TGTGCCACCAGTAACAGGGCGCTTGGGGCCAACGTCCTGACTTTC
TRBJ2-4,NA,TRBV5-1,NA,CASSLGGDQNIQYF,TGCGCCAGCAGCTTGGGGGGGGACCAAAACATTCAGTACTTC
TRBJ2-6,TRBD1,TRBV20-1,NA,CSAKMTGTAFSGANVLTF,TGCAGTGCTAAAATGACCGGGACAGCGTTCTCTGGGGCCAACGTCCTGACTTTC
TRBJ1-1,NA,TRBV10-3,NA,CAISEFGIGDQLSPQSAFF,TGTGCCATCAGTGAATTTGGGATAGGGGACCAATTAAGCCCCCAGTCGGCTTTCTTT
TRBJ2-3,TRBD2,TRBV12-3/TRBV12-4,NA,CASSSGTSRSTDTQYF,TGTGCCAGCAGTTCCGGGACTAGCAGAAGCACAGATACGCAGTATTTT
TRBJ1-2,TRBD1,TRBV28,few,CASSPGGDFYTF,TGTGCCAGCAGCCCAGGGGGGGACTTCTACACCTTC
TRBJ1-2,NA,TRBV12-3/TRBV12-4,NA,CASSLGQLQGYTF,TGTGCCAGCAGTTTAGGCCAGCTCCAGGGCTACACCTTC
TRBJ1-1,NA,TRBV5-1,NA,CASRDRTNTEAFF,TGCGCCAGCAGGGACAGAACGAACACTGAAGCTTTCTTT
TRBJ2-5,TRBD2,TRBV3-1,NA,CAGSETSGGATGETQYF,TGTGCCGGCAGCGAAACTAGCGGGGGCGCCACGGGAGAGACCCAGTACTTC
TRBJ2-1,TRBD2,TRBV4-1,few,CASSQGSGGLDPNEQFF,TGCGCCAGCAGCCAAGGTTCGGGGGGGCTCGACCCCAATGAGCAGTTCTTC
TRBJ1-5,NA,TRBV27,NA,CASSFTRAQPQHF,TGTGCCAGCAGTTTCACCAGGGCCCAGCCCCAGCATTTT
TRBJ1-5,NA,TRBV9,few,CASSPRGTDNQPQHF,TGTGCCAGCAGTCCGAGGGGAACGGACAATCAGCCCCAGCATTTT
TRBJ1-4,NA,TRBV6-1,NA,CASSEWGNNEKLFF,TGTGCCAGCAGTGAGTGGGGAAATAATGAAAAACTGTTTTTT
TRBJ2-7,NA,TRBV15,NA,CATRNRGPEYEQYF,TGTGCCACCAGAAACCGGGGCCCCGAGTACGAGCAGTACTTC
TRBJ2-7,NA,TRBV24-1,NA,CATSDLGDSGFYEQYF,TGTGCCACCAGTGATTTGGGGGACTCGGGGTTTTACGAGCAGTACTTC
TRBJ2-3,NA,TRBV20-1,NA,CSARDNEDTQYF,TGCAGTGCTAGAGATAACGAAGATACGCAGTATTTT
TRBJ2-5,NA,TRBV6-5,NA,CACSAQRGWETQYF,TGTGCCTGCAGTGCACAAAGGGGTTGGGAGACCCAGTACTTC
TRBJ1-2,NA,TRBV5-1,few,CASSLGTTYGYTF,TGCGCCAGCAGCTTAGGGACAACCTATGGCTACACCTTC
TRBJ2-3,NA,TRBV7-9,NA,CASSSGNIVDTQYF,TGTGCCAGCAGCTCAGGGAATATCGTAGATACGCAGTATTTT
TRBJ2-5,NA,TRBV5-5,few,CASSFTTVSPETQYF,TGTGCCAGCAGCTTTACTACGGTCAGTCCGGAGACCCAGTACTTC
TRBJ2-5,NA,TRBV7-2,NA,CASSLGPRDIETQYF,TGTGCCAGCAGCTTAGGCCCCCGGGACATAGAGACCCAGTACTTC
TRBJ1-4,TRBD1,TRBV2,NA,CASFPGQRNEKLFF,TGTGCCAGCTTCCCGGGACAGCGAAATGAAAAACTGTTTTTT